This passage covers 5 T cell receptor beta chains from one sample sequenced in a study of metastatic and nonmetastatic thyroid tumors. TCRdb reanalyzed the PCR reads with MiXCR. The table records around 26,000 clones, more than 20% of them present only once. All patients were untreated before thyroid surgery. Sequencing input: adjacent normal tissue. The receptors were gathered from a female donor with papillary thyroid cancer or a benign thyroid nodule (not recorded which). Some clones in this sample may be carry-over from other donors' samples.

This clone is labeled as medium-sized. This chain uses TRBV6-1 with TRBJ2-7; D is ambiguous. Germline lookup yields CDR1 MNHNS and CDR2 SASEGT. CDR3 length: 13 residues. Trimming cost V 6 bases and J 2 bases, with 11 bases left between them. CDR3 sequence: CASSRGGTYEQYF. CDR3 DNA: TGTGCCAGCAGCCGCGGTGGAACCTACGAGCAGTACTTC.

The sample holds many counts of this clone. The chain has TRBV2 and TRBJ2-2; D ambiguous. Per germline, CDR1 SNHLY and CDR2 FYNNEI. The V gene lost 6 bases and the J gene lost 3 bases, with 5 bases spanning the gap. CDR3 length equals 12 residues. The CDR3 spells CASRADTGELFF. In DNA, the CDR3 is TGTGCCAGCAGGGCGGACACCGGGGAGCTGTTTTTT.

This clone occurred many times. V gene TRBV19 combines with J gene TRBJ1-5, with D possibly matching TRBD1 (6 bases). Trimming cost V 3 bases and J 0 bases, with 18 bases left between them. Germline CDR1 reads LNHDA; CDR2 reads SQIVND (reference sequence). This CDR3 is built from 18 residues. The CDR3 DNA sequence: TGTGCCAGTAGTATCCTCCCGGGGAGGGGGAATAGCAATCAGCCCCAGCATTTT. It codes for CASSILPGRGNSNQPQHF. Based on the CDR3 plus reference TRBV19 and TRBJ1-5, the full variable domain is DGGITQSPKYLFRKEGQNVTLSCEQNLNHDAMYWYRQDPGQGLRLIYYSQIVNDFQKGDIAEGYSVSREKKESFPLTVTSAQKNPTAFYLCASSILPGRGNSNQPQHFGDGTRLSIL.

This clone was counted ten times or more. The genes are TRBV29-1 and TRBJ2-5, with D possibly matching TRBD1 (6 bases). The V gene lost 3 bases and the J gene lost 1 base, with 6 bases spanning the gap. Germline values: CDR1 SQVTM, CDR2 ANQGSEA. The CDR3 has 12 amino acids. CDR3 sequence reads: CSVDRGQETQYF. CDR3 nucleotides: TGCAGCGTTGACAGGGGCCAAGAGACCCAGTACTTC.

The table lists this clone with a few counts. V is TRBV6-2 or TRBV6-3 and J is TRBJ1-6; tentative D call: TRBD1 (5 bases). The V and J ends lost 3 bases and 8 bases respectively, with 8 bases between them. CDR3 length equals 13 residues. Per the germline V gene, CDR1 is MNHEY and CDR2 is SVGEGT. CDR3 DNA: TGTGCCAGCAGTTATCAGGGTTATTCACCCCTCCACTTT. It specifies CASSYQGYSPLHF.